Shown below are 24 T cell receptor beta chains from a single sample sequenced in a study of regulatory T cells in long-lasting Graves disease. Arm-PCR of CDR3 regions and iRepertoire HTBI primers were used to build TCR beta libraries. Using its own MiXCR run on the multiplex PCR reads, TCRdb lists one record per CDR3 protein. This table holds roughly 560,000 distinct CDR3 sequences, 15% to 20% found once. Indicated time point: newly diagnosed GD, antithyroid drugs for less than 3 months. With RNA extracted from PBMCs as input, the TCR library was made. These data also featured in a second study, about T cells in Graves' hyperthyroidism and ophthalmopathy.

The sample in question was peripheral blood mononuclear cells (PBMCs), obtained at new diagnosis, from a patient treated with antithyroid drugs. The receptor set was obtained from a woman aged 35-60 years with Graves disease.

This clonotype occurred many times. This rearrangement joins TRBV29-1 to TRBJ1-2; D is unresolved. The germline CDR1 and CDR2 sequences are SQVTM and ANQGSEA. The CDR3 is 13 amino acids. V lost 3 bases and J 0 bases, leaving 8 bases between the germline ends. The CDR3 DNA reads TGCAGCGTTGATGGCAGCCCTAACTATGGCTACACCTTC. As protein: CSVDGSPNYGYTF.

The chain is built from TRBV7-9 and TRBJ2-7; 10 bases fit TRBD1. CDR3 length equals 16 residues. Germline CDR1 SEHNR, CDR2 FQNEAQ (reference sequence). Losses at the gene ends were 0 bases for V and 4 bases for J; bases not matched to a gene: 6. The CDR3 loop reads CASSLAGQGRPYEQYF. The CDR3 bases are TGTGCCAGCAGCTTAGCGGGACAGGGGAGGCCTTACGAGCAGTACTTC.

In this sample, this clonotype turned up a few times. The CDR3 sequence: CASSLWDRVVTEAFF. In DNA form, the CDR3 reads TGTGCCAGCAGCTTATGGGACAGGGTTGTCACTGAAGCTTTCTTT. This chain connects TRBV7-2 to TRBJ1-1; 9 nucleotides line up with TRBD1. CDR1 and CDR2 from the germline V gene are SGHTA and FQGNSA. J gave up 4 bases and V 2 bases, and 5 bases lay outside the gene matches. The CDR3 has 15 amino acids.

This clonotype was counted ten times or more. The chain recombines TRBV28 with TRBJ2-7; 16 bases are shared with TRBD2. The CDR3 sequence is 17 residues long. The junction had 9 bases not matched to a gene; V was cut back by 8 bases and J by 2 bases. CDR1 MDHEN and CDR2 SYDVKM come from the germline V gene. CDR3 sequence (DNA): TGTGCCAGCCACCCGGGACTAGCGGGGGGGCGGCCCTACGAGCAGTACTTC. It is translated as CASHPGLAGGRPYEQYF.

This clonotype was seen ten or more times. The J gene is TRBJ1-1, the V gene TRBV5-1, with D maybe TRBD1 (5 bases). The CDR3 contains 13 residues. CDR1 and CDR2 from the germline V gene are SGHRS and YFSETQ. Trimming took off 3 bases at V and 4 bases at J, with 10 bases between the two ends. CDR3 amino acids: CASSWQGGTEAFF. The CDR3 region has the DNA TGCGCCAGCAGCTGGCAGGGAGGCACTGAAGCTTTCTTT.

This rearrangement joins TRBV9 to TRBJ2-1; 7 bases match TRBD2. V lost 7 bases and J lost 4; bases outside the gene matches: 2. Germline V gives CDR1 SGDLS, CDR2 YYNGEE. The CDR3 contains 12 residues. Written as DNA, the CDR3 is TGTGCCAGCGGGCGGGAGTACAATGAGCAGTTCTTC. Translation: CASGREYNEQFF.

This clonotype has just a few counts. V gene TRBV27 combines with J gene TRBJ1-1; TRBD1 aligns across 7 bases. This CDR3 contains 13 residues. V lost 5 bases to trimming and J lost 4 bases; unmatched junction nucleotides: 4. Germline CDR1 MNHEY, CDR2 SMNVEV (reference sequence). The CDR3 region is CASSNSGGTEAFF. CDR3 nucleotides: TGTGCCAGCAGTAATTCAGGGGGCACTGAAGCTTTCTTT.

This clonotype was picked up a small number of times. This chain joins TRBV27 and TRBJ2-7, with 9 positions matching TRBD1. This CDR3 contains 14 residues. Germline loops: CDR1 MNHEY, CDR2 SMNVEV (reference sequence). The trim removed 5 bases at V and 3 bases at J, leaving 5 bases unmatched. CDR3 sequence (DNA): TGTGCCAGCAGTGACCCGACAGGGGGCTACGAGCAGTACTTC. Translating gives CASSDPTGGYEQYF.

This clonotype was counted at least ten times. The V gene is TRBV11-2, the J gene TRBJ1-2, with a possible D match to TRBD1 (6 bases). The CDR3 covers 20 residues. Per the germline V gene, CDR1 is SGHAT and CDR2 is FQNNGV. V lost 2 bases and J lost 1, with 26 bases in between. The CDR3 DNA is TGTGCCAGCAGCTTACCCGGTGCGGGGGCATGGAACACACATAACTATGGCTACACCTTC. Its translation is CASSLPGAGAWNTHNYGYTF. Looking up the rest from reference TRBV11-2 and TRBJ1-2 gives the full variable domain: EAGVAQSPRYKIIEKRQSVAFWCNPISGHATLYWYQQILGQGPKLLIQFQNNGVVDDSQLPKDRFSAERLKGVDSTLKIQPAKLEDSAVYLCASSLPGAGAWNTHNYGYTFGSGTRLTVV.

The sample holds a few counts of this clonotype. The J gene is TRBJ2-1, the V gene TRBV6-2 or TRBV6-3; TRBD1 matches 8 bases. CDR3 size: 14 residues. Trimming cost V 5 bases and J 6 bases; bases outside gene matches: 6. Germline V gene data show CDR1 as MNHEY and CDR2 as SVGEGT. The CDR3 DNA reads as TGTGCCAGCAGTGTTCAGGGGGCGCGCAATGAGCAGTTCTTC. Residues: CASSVQGARNEQFF.

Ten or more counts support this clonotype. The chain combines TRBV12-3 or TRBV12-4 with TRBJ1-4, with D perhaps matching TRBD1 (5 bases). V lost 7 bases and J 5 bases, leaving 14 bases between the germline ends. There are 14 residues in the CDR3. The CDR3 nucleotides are TGTGCCAGCACCTATCGGGGCGGGAATGAAAAACTGTTTTTT. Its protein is CASTYRGGNEKLFF.

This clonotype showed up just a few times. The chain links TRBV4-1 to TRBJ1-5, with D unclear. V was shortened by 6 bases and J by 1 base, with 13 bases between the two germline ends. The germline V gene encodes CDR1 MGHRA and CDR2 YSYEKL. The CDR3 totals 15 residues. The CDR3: CASRRTGQSNQPQHF. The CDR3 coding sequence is TGCGCCAGCAGACGAACCGGGCAGAGCAATCAGCCCCAGCATTTT.

CDR3 sequence reads: CASSQDRGRTYEQYF. Written as DNA, the CDR3 is TGTGCCAGCAGCCAAGATCGGGGGCGAACCTACGAGCAGTACTTC. The genes are TRBV4-2 and TRBJ2-7; D is tentatively TRBD1 or TRBD2 (6 bases each). CDR1 is LGHNA and CDR2 is YNFKEQ in the germline V gene. The CDR3 sequence is 15 residues long. With 0 bases removed from V and 2 bases from J, the gap between germline ends came to 11 bases.

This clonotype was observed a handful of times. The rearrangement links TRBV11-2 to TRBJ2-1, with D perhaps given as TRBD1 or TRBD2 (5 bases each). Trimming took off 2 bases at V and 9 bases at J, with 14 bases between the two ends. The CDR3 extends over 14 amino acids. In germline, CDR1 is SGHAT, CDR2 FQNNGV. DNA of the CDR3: TGTGCCAGCAGCTTATCCGGGACCCACAGTGAGCAGTTCTTC. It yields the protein CASSLSGTHSEQFF.

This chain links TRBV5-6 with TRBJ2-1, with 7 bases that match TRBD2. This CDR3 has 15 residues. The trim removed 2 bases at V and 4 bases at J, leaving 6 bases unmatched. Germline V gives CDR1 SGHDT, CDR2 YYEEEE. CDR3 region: CASSFLGRAYNEQFF. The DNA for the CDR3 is TGTGCCAGCAGCTTCTTGGGGAGGGCGTACAATGAGCAGTTCTTC. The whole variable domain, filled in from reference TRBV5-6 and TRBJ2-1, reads DAGVTQSPTHLIKTRGQQVTLRCSPKSGHDTVSWYQQALGQGPQFIFQYYEEEERQRGNFPDRFSGHQFPNYSSELNVNALLLGDSALYLCASSFLGRAYNEQFFGPGTRLTVL.

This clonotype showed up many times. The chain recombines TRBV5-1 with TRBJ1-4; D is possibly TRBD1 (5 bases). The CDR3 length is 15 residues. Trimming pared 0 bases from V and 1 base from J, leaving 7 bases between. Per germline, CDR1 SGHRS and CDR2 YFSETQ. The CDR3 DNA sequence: TGCGCCAGCAGCTTGGTGGGGGGAACTAATGAAAAACTGTTTTTT. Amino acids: CASSLVGGTNEKLFF.

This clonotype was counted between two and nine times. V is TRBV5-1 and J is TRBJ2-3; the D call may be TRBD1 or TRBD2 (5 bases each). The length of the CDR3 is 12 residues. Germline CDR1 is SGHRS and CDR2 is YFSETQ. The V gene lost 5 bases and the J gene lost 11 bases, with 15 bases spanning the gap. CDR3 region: CASRYEGQLQYF. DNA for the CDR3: TGCGCCAGCAGATACGAGGGGCAATTGCAGTATTTT. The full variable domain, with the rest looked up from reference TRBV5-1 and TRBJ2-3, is KAGVTQTPRYLIKTRGQQVTLSCSPISGHRSVSWYQQTPGQGLQFLFEYFSETQRNKGNFPGRFSGRQFSNSRSEMNVSTLELGDSALYLCASRYEGQLQYFGPGTRLTVL.

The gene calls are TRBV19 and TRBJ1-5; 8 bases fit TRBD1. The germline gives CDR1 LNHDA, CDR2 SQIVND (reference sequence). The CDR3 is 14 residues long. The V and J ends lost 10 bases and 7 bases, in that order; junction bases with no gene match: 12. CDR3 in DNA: TGTGCCACCACCGCCGGGACAGGTCGCCAGCCCCAGCATTTT. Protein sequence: CATTAGTGRQPQHF.

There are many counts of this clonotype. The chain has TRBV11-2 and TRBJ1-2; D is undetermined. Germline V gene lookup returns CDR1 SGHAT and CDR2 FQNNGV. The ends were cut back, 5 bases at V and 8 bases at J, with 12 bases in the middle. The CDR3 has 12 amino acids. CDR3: CASSMTARGYTF. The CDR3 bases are TGTGCCAGCAGCATGACCGCGCGAGGCTACACCTTC.

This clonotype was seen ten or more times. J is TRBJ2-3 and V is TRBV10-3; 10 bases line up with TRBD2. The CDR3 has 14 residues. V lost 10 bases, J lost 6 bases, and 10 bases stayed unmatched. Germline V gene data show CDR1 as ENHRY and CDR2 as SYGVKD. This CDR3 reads CATVAGGPWDTQYF. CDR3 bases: TGTGCCACAGTAGCGGGGGGCCCGTGGGATACGCAGTATTTT.

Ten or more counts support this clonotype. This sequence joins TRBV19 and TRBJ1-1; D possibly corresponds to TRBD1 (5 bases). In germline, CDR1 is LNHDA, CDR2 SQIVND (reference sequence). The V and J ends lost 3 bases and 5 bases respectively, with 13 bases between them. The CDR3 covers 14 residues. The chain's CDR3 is CASSMAKRGTEAFF. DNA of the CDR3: TGTGCCAGTAGTATGGCTAAACGGGGGACTGAAGCTTTCTTT.

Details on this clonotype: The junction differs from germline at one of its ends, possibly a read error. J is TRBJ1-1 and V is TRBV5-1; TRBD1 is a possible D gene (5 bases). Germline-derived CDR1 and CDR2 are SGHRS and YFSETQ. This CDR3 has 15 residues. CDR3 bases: TGCGCCGGCAGCTTGGGGGAGGTCAGGACCGCTGAAGCTTTCTTT. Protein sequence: CAGSLGEVRTAEAFF.

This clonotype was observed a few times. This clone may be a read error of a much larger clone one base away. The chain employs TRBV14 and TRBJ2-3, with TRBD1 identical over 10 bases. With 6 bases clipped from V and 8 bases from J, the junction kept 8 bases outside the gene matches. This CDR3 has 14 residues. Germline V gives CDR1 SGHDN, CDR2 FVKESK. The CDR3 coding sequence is TGTGCCAGCAGATCCGGGACAGGGGAAGGTACGCAGTATTTT. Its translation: CASRSGTGEGTQYF.

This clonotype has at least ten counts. CDR3 loop: CASSPTGLVHSGNTIYF. The CDR3, as DNA: TGTGCCAGCAGTCCGACAGGCTTAGTGCACTCTGGAAACACCATATATTTT. This rearrangement joins TRBV28 to TRBJ1-3; perhaps TRBD1 as D (6 bases). This CDR3 comprises 17 residues. Germline-derived CDR1 and CDR2 are MDHEN and SYDVKM. The ends were cut back, 5 bases at V and 0 bases at J, with 17 bases in the middle. The variable domain in full, completed from reference TRBV28 and TRBJ1-3, reads DVKVTQSSRYLVKRTGEKVFLECVQDMDHENMFWYRQDPGLGLRLIYFSYDVKMKEKGDIPEGYSVSREKKERFSLILESASTNQTSMYLCASSPTGLVHSGNTIYFGEGSWLTVV.